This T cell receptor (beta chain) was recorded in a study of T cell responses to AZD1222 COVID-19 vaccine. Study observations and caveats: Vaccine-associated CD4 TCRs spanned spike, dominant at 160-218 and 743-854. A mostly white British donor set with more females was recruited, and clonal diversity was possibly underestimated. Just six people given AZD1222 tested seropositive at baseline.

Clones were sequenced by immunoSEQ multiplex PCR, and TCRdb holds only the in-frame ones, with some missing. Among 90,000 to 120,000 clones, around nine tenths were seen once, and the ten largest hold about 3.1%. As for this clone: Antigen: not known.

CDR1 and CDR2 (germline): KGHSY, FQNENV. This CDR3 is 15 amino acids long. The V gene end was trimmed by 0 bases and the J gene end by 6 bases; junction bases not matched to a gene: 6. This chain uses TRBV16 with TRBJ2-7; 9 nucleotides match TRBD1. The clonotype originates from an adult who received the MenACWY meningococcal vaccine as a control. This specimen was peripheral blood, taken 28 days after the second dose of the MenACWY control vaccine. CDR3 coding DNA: TGTGCCAGCAGCCAATCCGGGACAGGGAAGGGCGAGCAGTACTTC. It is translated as CASSQSGTGKGEQYF.